The rows below give T cell receptor beta chains drawn from one sample of a study of cytomegalovirus exposure and HLA in healthy donors. Repertoires were generated with immunoSEQ multiplex PCR, while TCRdb's copy carries only in-frame clones and drops some. The table lists just over 150,000 clones, 70% to 90% of them singletons. Sequences were obtained from PBMCs. These TCRs come from a woman under 30 in good health and CMV-seronegative. The CDR3 runs from the conserved cysteine through the conserved F or W. D genes are given only for firm matches. Size values are once, few and many counts, or a class for expanded clones, and some rows have none.

V gene	J gene	D gene	clone size	CDR3 protein	CDR3 DNA
TRBV7-9	TRBJ2-2	TRBD2	NA	CASSSHIGAGENTGELFF	TGTGCCAGCAGCTCCCACATCGGGGCGGGAGAGAACACCGGGGAGCTGTTTTTT
TRBV7-6	TRBJ2-1	TRBD2	NA	CASSSRLALNGEQFF	TGTGCCAGCAGCTCCAGACTAGCGCTGAACGGTGAGCAGTTCTTC
TRBV4-2	TRBJ2-7	NA	NA	CASSQGPAYEQYF	TGTGCCAGCAGCCAAGGTCCCGCCTACGAGCAGTACTTC
TRBV6-5	TRBJ1-2	NA	NA	CASRGDSYGYTF	TGTGCCAGCAGAGGGGACTCCTATGGCTACACCTTC
TRBV4-3	TRBJ1-4	NA	NA	CASSRSPTNEKLFF	TGCGCCAGCAGCCGGAGTCCCACTAATGAAAAACTGTTTTTT
TRBV7-9	TRBJ2-1	NA	NA	CASSLAPRGPGNEQFF	TGTGCCAGCAGCTTAGCACCGCGGGGGCCAGGGAATGAGCAGTTCTTC
TRBV27	TRBJ2-5	TRBD2	NA	CASKLLAGGQETQYF	TGTGCCAGCAAACTTCTAGCGGGAGGGCAAGAGACCCAGTACTTC
TRBV28	TRBJ2-2	NA	NA	CASRKTGPANTGELFF	TGTGCCAGCAGGAAGACAGGACCCGCGAACACCGGGGAGCTGTTTTTT
TRBV7-2	TRBJ2-3	NA	NA	CASSLQTSTDTQYF	TGTGCCAGCAGCTTACAAACTAGCACAGATACGCAGTATTTT
TRBV4-2	TRBJ2-7	NA	NA	CASSRMEGPQEQYF	TGTGCCAGCAGCCGAATGGAGGGGCCCCAGGAGCAGTACTTC
TRBV7-2	TRBJ2-5	NA	few	CASSLGRFGGLYF	TGTGCCAGCAGCTTAGGTCGGTTTGGGGGCCTGTACTTC
TRBV30	TRBJ1-2	NA	NA	CAAKEDGGGTF	TGTGCCGCCAAGGAAGATGGGGGGGGCACCTTC
TRBV4-2	TRBJ2-3	TRBD2	NA	CASSFGTSGQGGTDTQYF	TGTGCCAGCAGTTTCGGGACTAGCGGGCAAGGCGGCACAGATACGCAGTATTTT
TRBV27	TRBJ2-7	TRBD2	NA	CASSLLAGGPYEQYF	TGTGCCAGCAGTTTACTAGCGGGAGGGCCCTACGAGCAGTACTTC
TRBV7-2	TRBJ1-6	TRBD1	NA	CASSSTGGGSPLHF	TGTGCCAGCAGCAGTACAGGGGGCGGATCACCCCTCCACTTT
TRBV28	TRBJ1-2	TRBD1	NA	CASSPSGGADTF	TGTGCCAGCAGTCCCTCAGGGGGCGCTGATACCTTC
TRBV4-1	TRBJ1-2	TRBD1	NA	CASSQEQGTNYGYTF	TGCGCCAGCAGCCAAGAACAGGGGACCAACTATGGCTACACCTTC
TRBV19	TRBJ1-2	NA	NA	CASISRRAHGYTF	TGTGCCAGTATCTCAAGGAGGGCCCATGGCTACACCTTC
TRBV18	TRBJ1-2	NA	few	CASSPVRSDSAGYTF	TGTGCCAGCTCACCCGTCCGATCGGACAGCGCGGGCTACACCTTC
TRBV6-5	TRBJ1-1	TRBD1	NA	CASSYLQGGTEAFF	TGTGCCAGCAGTTACTTACAGGGGGGGACTGAAGCTTTCTTT
TRBV7-2	TRBJ2-1	NA	NA	CASSLDFAGRQNEQFF	TGTGCCAGCAGCTTAGATTTCGCGGGAAGACAGAATGAGCAGTTCTTC
TRBV29-1	TRBJ2-1	TRBD2	NA	CSVEEGRGGSYNEQFF	TGCAGCGTTGAAGAAGGGCGGGGGGGCTCCTACAATGAGCAGTTCTTC
TRBV7-2	TRBJ1-3	TRBD1	NA	CASSLPRDRGNTIYF	TGTGCCAGCAGCTTGCCGCGGGACAGGGGAAACACCATATATTTT
TRBV28	TRBJ1-5	NA	NA	CASSFKGVVLRSWWWDQPQHF	TGTGCCAGCAGTTTTAAAGGGGTGGTTTTACGATCTTGGTGGTGGGATCAGCCCCAGCATTTT
TRBV7-9	TRBJ1-2	NA	few	CASSYEGGTGYGYTF	TGTGCCAGCAGCTACGAGGGGGGGACCGGCTATGGCTACACCTTC
TRBV5-1	TRBJ2-1	TRBD1	NA	CASSLNRGYEQFF	TGCGCCAGCAGCTTGAACAGGGGCTATGAGCAGTTCTTC
TRBV4-2	TRBJ2-1	NA	NA	CASSQDRIYNEQFF	TGTGCCAGCAGCCAAGACAGGATTTACAATGAGCAGTTCTTC
TRBV7-2	TRBJ1-4	NA	NA	CASSLAGPIREKLFF	TGTGCCAGCAGCTTAGCAGGCCCTATCAGGGAAAAACTGTTTTTT
TRBV19	TRBJ2-1	NA	NA	CASSEGGDEQFF	TGTGCCAGTAGTGAGGGGGGGGATGAGCAGTTCTTC
TRBV19	TRBJ2-7	NA	NA	CASSRPTGPGNYEQYF	TGTGCCAGTAGTCGCCCAACAGGGCCTGGGAACTACGAGCAGTACTTC
TRBV9	TRBJ1-1	NA	NA	CASTQLGSMNTEAFF	TGTGCCAGCACCCAGCTGGGCAGTATGAACACTGAAGCTTTCTTT
TRBV28	TRBJ1-5	NA	NA	CASTFGGAWQPQHF	TGTGCCAGCACCTTCGGGGGGGCTTGGCAGCCCCAGCATTTT
TRBV7-2	TRBJ1-5	NA	NA	CASSLYGEGNQPQHF	TGTGCCAGCAGCTTATATGGGGAGGGGAATCAGCCCCAGCATTTT
TRBV28	TRBJ1-2	NA	NA	CASSLGQLRGYTF	TGTGCCAGCAGTTTAGGACAGCTTCGTGGCTACACCTTC
TRBV30	TRBJ1-1	TRBD1	NA	CAWRNRGTSTEAFF	TGTGCCTGGAGAAACAGGGGTACGAGCACTGAAGCTTTCTTT
TRBV1	TRBJ2-7	NA	once	CTSSPRDSSGQGRYEQYF	TGCACCAGCAGCCCACGTGATTCCTCGGGACAGGGCAGGTACGAGCAGTACTTC
TRBV2	TRBJ1-3	TRBD1	NA	CASSRDSSGNTIYF	TGTGCCAGCAGCAGGGACAGCTCTGGAAACACCATATATTTT
TRBV12-5	TRBJ1-1	NA	NA	CASGLVTSQGWTEAFF	TGTGCTAGTGGTTTGGTTACCTCACAGGGATGGACTGAAGCTTTCTTT
TRBV23-1	TRBJ2-5	TRBD1	NA	CAYPDRAEETQYF	TGCGCCTACCCGGACAGGGCGGAGGAGACCCAGTACTTC
TRBV28	TRBJ2-7	NA	few	CASGGGGQDKYF	TGTGCCAGCGGCGGCGGGGGACAGGATAAGTACTTC
TRBV7-9	TRBJ2-2	NA	few	CASSPYSNTGELFF	TGTGCCAGCAGCCCCTACAGCAACACCGGGGAGCTGTTTTTT